The following is a TCR beta chain sequence with its context. These data come from a study of beta chain features in type 1 diabetes. V was pared by 5 bases and J by 9 bases, with 19 bases between. Per germline, CDR1 SGHTA and CDR2 FQGNSA. The CDR3 runs 15 residues. Expressed TCRB transcripts got sequenced, as all isolated RNA was reverse transcribed. This table comes from immunoSEQ multiplex PCR, and its TCRdb copy is limited to in-frame clones, with some not included. The table lists 350,000 to 450,000 clones, approximately 15% of them singletons. Sequencing input: naive CD4+ T cells from blood. This chain joins TRBV7-2 and TRBJ2-2; the D gene is possibly TRBD1 (6 bases). The TCR was taken from a woman aged 18-29 years in good health. The chain's CDR3 is CASSTPNRVRRELFF. Written as DNA, the CDR3 is TGTGCCAGCAGCACCCCTAACAGGGTTCGCCGGGAGCTGTTTTTT.